This T cell receptor beta chain was obtained from a study of T cell responses to AZD1222 COVID-19 vaccine. About this clone: What it recognizes is unknown.

Profiling relied on immunoSEQ multiplex PCR, and the TCRdb table lists in-frame clones only, not all of them. The sample consists of more than 95,000 clones, about 82% of them appearing once. The study's findings and limits: The breadth and depth of Spike-specific TCRs increased once two AZD1222 doses had been given.

This CDR3 has 13 amino acids. The ends were cut back, 4 bases at V and 3 bases at J, with 9 bases in the middle. Sequenced material: peripheral blood, taken 28 days after the second AZD1222 dose. The origin of this receptor is an adult who received the AZD1222 COVID-19 vaccine. The V call is TRBV12-3 or TRBV12-4, the J call TRBJ1-2; D is uncertain. CDR3 sequence: CASSSNRDYGYTF. Written as DNA, the CDR3 is TGTGCCAGCAGTTCCAACAGAGACTATGGCTACACCTTC.